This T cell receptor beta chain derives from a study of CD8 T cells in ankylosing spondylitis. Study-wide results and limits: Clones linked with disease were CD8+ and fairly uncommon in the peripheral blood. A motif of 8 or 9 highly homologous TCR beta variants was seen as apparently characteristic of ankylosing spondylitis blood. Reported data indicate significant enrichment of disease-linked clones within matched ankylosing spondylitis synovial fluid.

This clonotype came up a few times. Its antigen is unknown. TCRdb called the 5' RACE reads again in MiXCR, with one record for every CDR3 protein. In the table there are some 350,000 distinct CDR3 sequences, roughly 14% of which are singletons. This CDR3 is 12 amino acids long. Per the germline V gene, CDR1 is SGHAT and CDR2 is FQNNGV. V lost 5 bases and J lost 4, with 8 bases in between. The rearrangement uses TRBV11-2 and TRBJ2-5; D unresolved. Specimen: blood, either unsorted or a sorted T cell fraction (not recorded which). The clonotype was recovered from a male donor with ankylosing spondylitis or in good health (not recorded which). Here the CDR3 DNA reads TGTGCCAGCAGCGCCGTGGGAGAGACCCAGTACTTC. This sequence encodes CASSAVGETQYF.